This section outlines one T cell receptor (beta chain) sequence together with its context. Through Arm-PCR of CDR3 regions and iRepertoire HTBI primers, TCR beta libraries were built. TCRdb processed the multiplex PCR reads anew with MiXCR; each CDR3 protein has one entry. The sample carries around 480,000 distinct CDR3 sequences, about 16% recorded once. Germline CDR1 SNHLY, CDR2 FYNNEI. Trimming took off 3 bases at V and 3 bases at J, with 7 bases between the two ends. The CDR3 is 13 residues long. This sample is drawn from a study of regulatory T cells in long-lasting Graves disease. Looking at the study overall: Those Graves' patients who were newly diagnosed had been on antithyroid drugs under 3 months.

Time point denoted: newly diagnosed GD, antithyroid drugs for less than 3 months. PBMC-extracted RNA yielded the TCR library. The sample was also linked to a second study, of T cells in Graves' hyperthyroidism and ophthalmopathy. That investigation notes: Exclusion followed for patients with uncontrolled infection, other autoimmune disease, pregnancy or lactation. The model made its ophthalmopathy prediction, and onset followed a median approximately six months later.

Sequencing used peripheral blood mononuclear cells (PBMCs), obtained at new diagnosis, from a patient treated with antithyroid drugs. This TCR was recovered from a woman aged 35-65 years with Graves disease. This chain joins TRBV2 and TRBJ2-3, with D unclear. CDR3 in DNA: TGTGCCAGCAGTGAGGCGAGGACAGATACGCAGTATTTT. It translates to CASSEARTDTQYF.